These 27 T cell receptor beta chains were all obtained from the same sample, sequenced in a study of blood T cells in healthy people across ages. The second PCR ran about 6 to 11 cycles with a sample-barcoded 5' primer and J-beta primers. TCRdb re-analysed the 5' RACE reads in MiXCR, keeping a single row per CDR3 protein. Among some 900,000 distinct CDR3 sequences listed, about 44% were seen once. The sample taken for sequencing was blood. The receptors derive from a man younger than 40 in good health.

The chain links TRBV11-1 to TRBJ2-2; D uncertain. Deletions cut 7 bases from V and 1 base from J, with 13 bases between. Germline V gives CDR1 SGHAT, CDR2 FQDESV (reference sequence). This CDR3 is 15 amino acids long. This CDR3 is CASKLPRQNTGELFF. The CDR3 nucleotides read TGTGCCAGCAAGCTCCCTCGCCAGAACACCGGGGAGCTGTTTTTT.

This clonotype was seen a few times. The genes are TRBV20-1 and TRBJ1-6; the D gene is possibly TRBD1 (6 bases). V was pared by 0 bases and J by 8 bases, with 14 bases between. CDR1 DFQATT and CDR2 SNEGSKA come from the germline V gene (reference sequence). This CDR3 is 15 amino acids long. CDR3: CSARDSARGHSPLHF. The CDR3 bases are TGCAGTGCTAGAGATAGTGCCAGGGGTCATTCACCCCTCCACTTT.

The CDR3 sequence: CSVGLPDEQYF. The CDR3 DNA follows: TGCAGCGTCGGACTGCCCGACGAGCAGTACTTC. The J gene is TRBJ2-7, the V gene TRBV29-1, with D perhaps TRBD2 (5 bases). Germline-derived CDR1 and CDR2 are SQVTM and ANQGSEA. V was pared by 6 bases and J by 5 bases, with 11 bases between. The CDR3 spans 11 residues.

This sequence joins TRBV7-2 and TRBJ1-2; 10 nucleotides agree with TRBD1. Germline V gene lookup returns CDR1 SGHTA and CDR2 FQGNSA. V trimming: 3 bases; J trimming: 5 bases; junction bases outside the gene matches: 9. The CDR3 is 16 residues long. The chain's CDR3 is CASSFSETGGIYGYTF. The CDR3 DNA sequence: TGTGCCAGCAGCTTTTCCGAGACAGGGGGCATTTATGGCTACACCTTC.

This chain joins TRBV20-1 and TRBJ1-2, with TRBD1 matching over 10 bases. The CDR3 has 14 amino acids. Trimming took 1 base from V and 8 from J; bases not matched to a gene: 7. Germline loops: CDR1 DFQATT, CDR2 SNEGSKA (reference sequence). CDR3 loop: CSARAPDRGGGYTF. As DNA, the CDR3 is TGCAGTGCTAGAGCCCCGGACAGGGGGGGGGGCTACACCTTC.

This clonotype occurred a few times. The chain couples TRBV4-1 to TRBJ2-1, with TRBD2 identical over 9 bases. The length of the CDR3 is 16 residues. Germline V gene lookup returns CDR1 MGHRA and CDR2 YSYEKL. Losses at the gene ends were 2 bases for V and 4 bases for J; bases not matched to a gene: 6. Here the CDR3 DNA reads TGCGCCAGCAGCCAAAACCCTAGCGGGGCGTACAATGAGCAGTTCTTC. It codes for CASSQNPSGAYNEQFF.

This clonotype occurred a few times. V usage is TRBV9 and J usage is TRBJ2-3; TRBD2 aligns across 7 bases. The CDR3 contains 15 residues. The germline gives CDR1 SGDLS, CDR2 YYNGEE. Trimming removed 4 bases from V and 1 base from J; junction bases left unmatched: 6. CDR3 residues: CASSSRGDRTDTQYF. As DNA, the CDR3 is TGTGCCAGCAGCTCACGGGGGGACCGCACAGATACGCAGTATTTT.

V usage is TRBV3-1 and J usage is TRBJ2-1; tentatively, D is TRBD2 (6 bases). This CDR3 contains 12 residues. The germline gives CDR1 LGHDT, CDR2 YNNKEL (reference sequence). Trimming stripped 3 bases from V and 11 bases from J, with 11 bases between. DNA for the CDR3: TGTGCCAGCAGCCACGAGCGGGCCCAGCAGTTCTTC. Amino acid sequence: CASSHERAQQFF.

This clonotype was counted between two and nine times. The V call is TRBV4-2, the J call TRBJ2-3; no firm D call. CDR1 LGHNA and CDR2 YNFKEQ come from the germline V gene. V was clipped by 1 base and J by 5 bases, with 4 bases between them. The CDR3 is 12 amino acids. The chain's CDR3 is CASSQAQDTQYF. In DNA form, the CDR3 reads TGTGCCAGCAGCCAAGCGCAAGATACGCAGTATTTT.

A few counts support this clonotype. This chain uses TRBV20-1 with TRBJ1-5; D is possibly TRBD1 (5 bases). Between the trimmed V and J ends, which lost 0 bases and 4 bases, there was a span of 13 bases. Germline V lookup: CDR1 DFQATT, CDR2 SNEGSKA (reference sequence). The CDR3 has 15 residues. The chain's CDR3 is CSAREGLQVNQPQHF. The CDR3 bases are TGCAGTGCTAGAGAGGGTTTACAGGTAAATCAGCCCCAGCATTTT.

The count of this clonotype is one. This chain uses TRBV9 with TRBJ2-3; 10 positions match TRBD1. The CDR3 consists of 17 residues. Germline V gene lookup returns CDR1 SGDLS and CDR2 YYNGEE. Unmatched junction bases numbered 9, after V lost 4 bases and J lost 1 base. CDR3 nucleotide sequence: TGTGCCAGCAGCCCCGAGAAGGGGACAGGGGGCACAGATACGCAGTATTTT. It yields the protein CASSPEKGTGGTDTQYF.

V is TRBV4-1 and J is TRBJ1-5, with D possibly being TRBD1 (5 bases). Looked up from germline, CDR1 is MGHRA and CDR2 is YSYEKL. The CDR3 is 16 residues long. The germline V and J ends were trimmed by 3 bases and 1 base, with 13 bases remaining between them. The CDR3 DNA follows: TGCGCCAGCAGCCATCTCAGGAAGGGGAGCAATCAGCCCCAGCATTTT. This sequence encodes CASSHLRKGSNQPQHF.

This clonotype was seen a handful of times. This chain links TRBV27 with TRBJ2-7; 7 bases are a match to TRBD1. CDR1 and CDR2 from the germline V gene are MNHEY and SMNVEV (reference sequence). J was trimmed by 3 bases and V by 6 bases; bases with no gene match: 8. The CDR3 runs 14 residues. CDR3 DNA sequence: TGTGCCAGCAGACCCTGGGACAGTAGCTACGAGCAGTACTTC. It codes for CASRPWDSSYEQYF.

The chain recombines TRBV27 with TRBJ2-7, with D perhaps TRBD1 (6 bases). Germline V lookup: CDR1 MNHEY, CDR2 SMNVEV (reference sequence). V was trimmed by 1 base and J by 0 bases, leaving 10 bases between them. The CDR3 has 15 residues. The CDR3 is CASSLYGQISYEQYF. The CDR3, as DNA: TGTGCCAGCAGTTTATATGGACAGATCTCCTACGAGCAGTACTTC.

The rearrangement joins TRBV28 to TRBJ2-7, with TRBD2 matching over 11 bases. The CDR3 is 20 residues long. V lost 3 bases to trimming and J lost 0 bases; unmatched junction nucleotides: 16. Germline loops: CDR1 MDHEN, CDR2 SYDVKM. The CDR3: CASSFPSAGSGGESSYEQYF. DNA of the CDR3: TGTGCCAGCAGTTTTCCCTCGGCGGGTAGCGGGGGGGAAAGCTCCTACGAGCAGTACTTC.

The V gene is TRBV20-1, the J gene TRBJ2-3, with D maybe TRBD2 (6 bases). In germline, CDR1 is DFQATT, CDR2 SNEGSKA (reference sequence). The CDR3 has 17 residues. Trimming stripped 2 bases from V and 1 base from J, with 19 bases between. CDR3 nucleotide sequence: TGCAGTGCTAGACTGGCAGGGCGCGGGGAAGGCACAGATACGCAGTATTTT. Translating gives CSARLAGRGEGTDTQYF.

The CDR3 loop is CASSLARGDRHTYEQYF. CDR3 in DNA: TGTGCCAGCAGCTTAGCGAGGGGGGACAGGCACACCTACGAGCAGTACTTC. This chain links TRBV7-2 with TRBJ2-7, with TRBD1 matching over 8 bases. From germline, CDR1 is SGHTA and CDR2 FQGNSA. V was pared by 0 bases and J by 2 bases, with 9 bases of the junction left unmatched. There are 17 residues in the CDR3.

The rearrangement joins TRBV12-3 or TRBV12-4 to TRBJ2-2; D gene ambiguous. The CDR3 loop spans 12 amino acids. V lost 6 bases and J 6 bases, leaving 8 bases between the germline ends. This chain's CDR3 is CASSFTAGELFF. CDR3 nucleotides: TGTGCCAGCAGCTTCACAGCCGGGGAGCTGTTTTTT.

This clonotype came up a few times. The chain's CDR3 is CASSFKGQGGHEQYF. CDR3 in DNA: TGTGCCAGCAGCTTCAAGGGACAGGGAGGTCACGAGCAGTACTTC. The chain joins TRBV7-2 to TRBJ2-4; TRBD1 agrees at 9 bases. The DNA end lines up better with TRBJ2-7; the J call may be wrong. Germline CDR1 reads SGHTA; CDR2 reads FQGNSA. The CDR3 extends over 15 amino acids.

This clonotype has ten or more counts. The chain couples TRBV3-1 to TRBJ2-3, with a tentative D call TRBD2 (5 bases). CDR1 LGHDT and CDR2 YNNKEL come from the germline V gene (reference sequence). Trimming cost V 4 bases and J 3 bases, with 11 bases left between them. The CDR3 extends over 14 amino acids. The CDR3 region has the DNA TGTGCCAGCAGCCGTGCCTCGGGAACAGATACGCAGTATTTT. It codes for CASSRASGTDTQYF.

The CDR3 here is CASSLELAMETQYF. The CDR3 DNA sequence: TGTGCCAGCAGCTTAGAACTAGCGATGGAGACCCAGTACTTC. The chain employs TRBV7-2 and TRBJ2-5; 7 positions agree with TRBD2. V was clipped by 1 base and J by 5 bases; unmatched bases: 4. Germline V CDR1 and CDR2: SGHTA, FQGNSA. The CDR3 has 14 residues.

The V call is TRBV10-3, the J call TRBJ2-1, with 9 bases identical to TRBD1. After removal of 6 bases from V and 7 bases from J, the junction contained 13 bases not matched to a gene. The germline V gene has CDR1 ENHRY and CDR2 SYGVKD. This CDR3 comprises 16 residues. The CDR3 DNA is TGTGCCATCAGCCTCGCGCCTAGGACAGGGGAGAATGAGCAGTTCTTC. Its protein product is CAISLAPRTGENEQFF.

The table lists this clonotype with a few counts. The chain is built from TRBV4-1 and TRBJ2-7; D is uncertain. CDR1 is MGHRA, CDR2 YSYEKL, per germline. The V end was cut by 2 bases, the J end by 0 bases, with 17 bases between. This CDR3 comprises 17 residues. CDR3 loop: CASSQRNVGINSYEQYF. In nucleotides, the CDR3 is TGCGCCAGCAGCCAACGAAACGTGGGGATCAACTCCTACGAGCAGTACTTC.

This chain links TRBV20-1 with TRBJ2-4; 7 nucleotides align to TRBD2. V dropped 5 bases and J dropped 3; count of bases not matched to a gene: 7. Germline CDR1 is DFQATT and CDR2 is SNEGSKA (reference sequence). This CDR3 comprises 14 residues. In DNA form, the CDR3 reads TGCAGTGCTCCAAGCGGGGACCTCAAAAACATTCAGTACTTC. This translates into CSAPSGDLKNIQYF.

The chain uses TRBV5-1 and TRBJ2-1; 10 positions match TRBD1. This CDR3 has 15 residues. Germline CDR1 is SGHRS and CDR2 is YFSETQ. Trimming took 7 bases from V and 6 from J; bases not matched to a gene: 10. The CDR3, as DNA: TGCGCCAGCCTTAAGGGGGGACAGGGGATCAATGAGCAGTTCTTC. As protein: CASLKGGQGINEQFF.

The J gene is TRBJ1-1, the V gene TRBV6-5, with 8 bases aligning to TRBD1. V dropped 7 bases and J dropped 7; count of bases not matched to a gene: 8. From germline, CDR1 is MNHEY and CDR2 SVGAGI. CDR3 length equals 13 residues. DNA for the CDR3: TGTGCCAGCACCCCAGGACAGGGCCGTGAAGCTTTCTTT. Protein product: CASTPGQGREAFF.

V and J are TRBV28 and TRBJ1-2; D uncertain. V lost 4 bases, J lost 1 base, and 10 bases lay in between. This CDR3 has 14 residues. CDR1 is MDHEN and CDR2 is SYDVKM in the germline V gene. CDR3 loop: CASSSRTDNYGYTF. In nucleotides, the CDR3 is TGTGCCAGCAGTTCCCGAACAGATAACTATGGCTACACCTTC.